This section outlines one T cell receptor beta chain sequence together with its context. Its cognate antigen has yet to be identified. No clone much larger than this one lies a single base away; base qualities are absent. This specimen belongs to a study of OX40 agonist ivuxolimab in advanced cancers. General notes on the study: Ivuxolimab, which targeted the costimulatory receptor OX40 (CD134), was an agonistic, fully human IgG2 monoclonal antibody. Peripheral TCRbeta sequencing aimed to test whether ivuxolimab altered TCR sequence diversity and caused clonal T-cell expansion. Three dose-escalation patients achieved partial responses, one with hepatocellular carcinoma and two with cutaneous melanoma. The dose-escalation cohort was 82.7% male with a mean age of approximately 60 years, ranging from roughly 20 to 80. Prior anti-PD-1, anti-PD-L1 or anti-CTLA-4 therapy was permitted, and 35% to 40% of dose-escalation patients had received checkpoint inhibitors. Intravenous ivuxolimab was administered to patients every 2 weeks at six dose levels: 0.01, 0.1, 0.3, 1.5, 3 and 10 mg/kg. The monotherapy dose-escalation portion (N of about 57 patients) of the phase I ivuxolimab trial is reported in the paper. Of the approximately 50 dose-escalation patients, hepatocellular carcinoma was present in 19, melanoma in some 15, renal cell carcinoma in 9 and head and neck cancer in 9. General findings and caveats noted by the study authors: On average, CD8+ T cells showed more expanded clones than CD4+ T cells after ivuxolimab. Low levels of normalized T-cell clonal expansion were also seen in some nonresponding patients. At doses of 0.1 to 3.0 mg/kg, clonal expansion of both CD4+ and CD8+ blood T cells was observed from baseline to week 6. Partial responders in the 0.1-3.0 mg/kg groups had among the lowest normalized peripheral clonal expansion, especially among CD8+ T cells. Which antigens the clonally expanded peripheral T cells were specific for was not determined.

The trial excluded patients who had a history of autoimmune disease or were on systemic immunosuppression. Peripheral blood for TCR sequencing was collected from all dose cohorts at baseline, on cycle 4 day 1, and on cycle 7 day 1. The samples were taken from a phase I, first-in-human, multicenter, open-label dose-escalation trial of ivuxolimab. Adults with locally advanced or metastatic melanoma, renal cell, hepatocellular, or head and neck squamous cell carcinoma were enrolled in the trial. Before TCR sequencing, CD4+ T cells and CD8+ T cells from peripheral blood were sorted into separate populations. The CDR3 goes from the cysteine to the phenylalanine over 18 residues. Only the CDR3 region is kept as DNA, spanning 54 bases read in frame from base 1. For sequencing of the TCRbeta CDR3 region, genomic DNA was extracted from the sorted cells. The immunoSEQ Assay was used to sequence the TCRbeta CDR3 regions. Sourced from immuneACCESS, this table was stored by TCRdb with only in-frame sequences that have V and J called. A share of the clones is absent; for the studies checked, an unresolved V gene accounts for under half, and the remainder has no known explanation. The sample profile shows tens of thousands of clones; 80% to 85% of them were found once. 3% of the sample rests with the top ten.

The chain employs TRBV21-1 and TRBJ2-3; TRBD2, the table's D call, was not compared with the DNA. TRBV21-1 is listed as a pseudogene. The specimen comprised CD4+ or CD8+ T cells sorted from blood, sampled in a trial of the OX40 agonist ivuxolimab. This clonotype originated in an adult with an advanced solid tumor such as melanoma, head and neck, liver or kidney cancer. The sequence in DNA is TGTGCCAGCAGCAAAGGGGTGGGTGTAGCGGGGGAGGCAGATACGCAGTATTTT. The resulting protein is CASSKGVGVAGEADTQYF.